The entry below describes one TCR beta chain. The data derive from a study of control samples from healthy donors and cancer patients. Repertoires were generated with immunoSEQ multiplex PCR, while TCRdb's copy carries only in-frame clones and drops some. The repertoire holds around 140,000 clones, with roughly 90% as singletons. The CDR3 covers 15 residues. The germline gives CDR1 SGHVS, CDR2 FQNEAQ. The V and J ends lost 5 bases and 4 bases respectively, with 15 bases between them. The genes are TRBV7-8 and TRBJ1-3, with D unresolved. The sample comprised blood. The clonotype was recovered from a woman aged 50 to 60 in good health. The DNA of the CDR3 is TGTGCCAGCAGCCCGCGGACGGCGGGGGGAAACACCATATATTTT. Residues: CASSPRTAGGNTIYF.